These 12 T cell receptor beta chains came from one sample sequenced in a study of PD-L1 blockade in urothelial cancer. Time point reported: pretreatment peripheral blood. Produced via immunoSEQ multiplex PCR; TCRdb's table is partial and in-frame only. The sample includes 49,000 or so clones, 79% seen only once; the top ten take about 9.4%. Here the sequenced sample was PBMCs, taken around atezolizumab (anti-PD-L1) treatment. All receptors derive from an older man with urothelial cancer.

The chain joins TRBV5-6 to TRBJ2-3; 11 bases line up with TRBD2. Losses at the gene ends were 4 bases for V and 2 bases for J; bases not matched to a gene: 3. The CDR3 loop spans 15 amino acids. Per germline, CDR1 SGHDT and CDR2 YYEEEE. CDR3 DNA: TGTGCCAGCAGCATACTAGCGGGAGTCACAGATACGCAGTATTTT. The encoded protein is CASSILAGVTDTQYF.

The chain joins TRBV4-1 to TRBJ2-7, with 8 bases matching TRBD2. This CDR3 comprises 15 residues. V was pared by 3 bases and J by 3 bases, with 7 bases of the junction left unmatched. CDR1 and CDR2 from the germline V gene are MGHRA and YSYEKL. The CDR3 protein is CASSQIWTSSYEQYF. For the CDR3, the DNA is TGCGCCAGCAGCCAGATTTGGACTAGCAGCTACGAGCAGTACTTC.

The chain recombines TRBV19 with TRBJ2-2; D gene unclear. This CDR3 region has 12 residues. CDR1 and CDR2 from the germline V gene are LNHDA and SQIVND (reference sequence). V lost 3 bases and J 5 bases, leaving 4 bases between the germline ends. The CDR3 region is CASSIPTGELFF. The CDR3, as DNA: TGTGCCAGTAGTATTCCAACCGGGGAGCTGTTTTTT.

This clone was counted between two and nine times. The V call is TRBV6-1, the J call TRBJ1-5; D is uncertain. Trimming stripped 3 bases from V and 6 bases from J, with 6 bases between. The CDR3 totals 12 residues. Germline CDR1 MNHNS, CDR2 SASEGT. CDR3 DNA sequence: TGTGCCAGCAGTGACCCCTTTCAGCCCCAGCATTTT. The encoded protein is CASSDPFQPQHF.

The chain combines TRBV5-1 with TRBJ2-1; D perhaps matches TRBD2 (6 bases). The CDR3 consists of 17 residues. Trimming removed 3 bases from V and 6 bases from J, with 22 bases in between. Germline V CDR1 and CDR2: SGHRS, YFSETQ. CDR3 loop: CASSSSRWGESSNEQFF. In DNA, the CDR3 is TGCGCCAGCAGCTCCTCCAGATGGGGGGAGAGCTCCAATGAGCAGTTCTTC.

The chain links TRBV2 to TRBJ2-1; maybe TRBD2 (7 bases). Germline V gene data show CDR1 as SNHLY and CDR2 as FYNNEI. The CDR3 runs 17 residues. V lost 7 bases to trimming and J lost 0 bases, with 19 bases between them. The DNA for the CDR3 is TGTGCCAGCAAGGGTGCGGGGGCCCTTTCCTCCTACAATGAGCAGTTCTTC. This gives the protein CASKGAGALSSYNEQFF.

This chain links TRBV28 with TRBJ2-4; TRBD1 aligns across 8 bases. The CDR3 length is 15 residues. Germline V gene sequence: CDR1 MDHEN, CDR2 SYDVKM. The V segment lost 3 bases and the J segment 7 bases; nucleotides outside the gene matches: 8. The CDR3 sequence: CASSFGQGAANIQYF. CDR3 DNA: TGTGCCAGCAGTTTCGGGCAGGGGGCCGCGAACATTCAGTACTTC. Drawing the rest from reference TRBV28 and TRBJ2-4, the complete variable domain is DVKVTQSSRYLVKRTGEKVFLECVQDMDHENMFWYRQDPGLGLRLIYFSYDVKMKEKGDIPEGYSVSREKKERFSLILESASTNQTSMYLCASSFGQGAANIQYFGAGTRLSVL.

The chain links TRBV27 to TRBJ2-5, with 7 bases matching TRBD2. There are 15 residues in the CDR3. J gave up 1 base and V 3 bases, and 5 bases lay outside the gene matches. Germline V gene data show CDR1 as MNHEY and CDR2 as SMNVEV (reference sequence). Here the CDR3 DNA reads TGTGCCAGCAGTTTGAGTCTAGCGGCCCAAGAGACCCAGTACTTC. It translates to CASSLSLAAQETQYF.

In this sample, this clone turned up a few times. DNA of the CDR3: TGTGCCAGCAGAACAATAGCGGGAGGCCTCACCGGGGAGCTGTTTTTT. Its translation is CASRTIAGGLTGELFF. The V call is TRBV27, the J call TRBJ2-2, with 10 bases identical to TRBD2. Unmatched junction bases numbered 8, after V lost 6 bases and J lost 4 bases. The CDR3 contains 16 residues. Germline V gene data show CDR1 as MNHEY and CDR2 as SMNVEV (reference sequence).

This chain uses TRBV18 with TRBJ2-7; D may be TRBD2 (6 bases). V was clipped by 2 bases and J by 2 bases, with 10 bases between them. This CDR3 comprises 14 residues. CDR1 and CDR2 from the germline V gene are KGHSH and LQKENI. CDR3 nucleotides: TGTGCCAGCTCACCAGGGGGGTCGACCTACGAGCAGTACTTC. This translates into CASSPGGSTYEQYF.

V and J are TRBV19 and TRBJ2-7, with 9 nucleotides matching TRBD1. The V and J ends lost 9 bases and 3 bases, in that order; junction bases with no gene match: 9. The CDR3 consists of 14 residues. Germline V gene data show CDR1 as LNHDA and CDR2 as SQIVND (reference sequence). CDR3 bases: TGTGCCAGCCCCCACAACAGGGGGCGCTACGAGCAGTACTTC. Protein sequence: CASPHNRGRYEQYF.

The CDR3 sequence: CASSLLSGQFF. The CDR3 DNA is TGTGCCAGCAGTTTGTTGAGTGGGCAGTTCTTC. The V gene is TRBV28, the J gene TRBJ2-1; D is ambiguous. V was shortened by 3 bases and J by 12 bases, with 9 bases between the two germline ends. The CDR3 spans 11 residues. Per germline, CDR1 MDHEN and CDR2 SYDVKM.